The next 5 T cell receptor beta chains were all read from a single sample in a study of T cell repertoires in cytomegalovirus infection. TCRdb fed the reads into MiXCR, producing one record per CDR3 protein. The top ten hold about 12% of the sample, which has about 490,000 distinct CDR3 sequences, about a quarter seen once. Sequencing was performed on PBMCs. All receptors derive from a human donor in good health (CMV status not recorded). Some clones in this sample may be carry-over from other donors' samples.

This clonotype was seen more than once but under ten times. This sequence joins TRBV19 and TRBJ2-3; D is uncertain. There are 12 residues in the CDR3. V was cut by 1 base and J by 4 bases, with 3 bases left in between. The germline CDR1 and CDR2 sequences are LNHDA and SQIVND (reference sequence). The CDR3 DNA sequence: TGTGCCAGTAGTATAGGTCCAGATACGCAGTATTTT. It translates to CASSIGPDTQYF.

This clonotype was seen only a few times. The chain carries TRBV5-1 and TRBJ2-2; D is uncertain. Germline V gives CDR1 SGHRS, CDR2 YFSETQ. There are 15 residues in the CDR3. Trimming pared 2 bases from V and 4 bases from J, leaving 12 bases between. CDR3 coding DNA: TGCGCCAGCAGCTTTAACCCGGGTAGCACCGGGGAGCTGTTTTTT. Encoded protein: CASSFNPGSTGELFF.

The chain uses TRBV6-6 and TRBJ1-2; D is undetermined. Germline V gene data show CDR1 as MNHNY and CDR2 as SVGAGI (reference sequence). The V end lost 8 bases, the J end lost 2 bases, and 3 bases lay between the germline ends. The length of the CDR3 is 10 residues. For the CDR3, the DNA is TGTGCCAGCGGGAACTATGGCTACACCTTC. Residues: CASGNYGYTF.

The gene calls are TRBV30 and TRBJ2-2; D perhaps matches TRBD2 (6 bases). The V and J ends lost 4 bases and 7 bases respectively, with 16 bases between them. Germline CDR1 reads GTSNPN; CDR2 reads SVGIG (reference sequence). This CDR3 contains 14 residues. This CDR3 reads CAWKPLASNGELFF. In nucleotides, the CDR3 is TGTGCCTGGAAACCGCTAGCGTCTAACGGGGAGCTGTTTTTT.

The sample holds many counts of this clonotype. This chain uses TRBV7-2 with TRBJ1-2, with 10 positions matching TRBD1. The germline gives CDR1 SGHTA, CDR2 FQGNSA. Germline trimming cut 1 base from V and 8 bases from J; bases unmatched to any gene: 7. The CDR3 runs to 15 residues. CDR3 in amino acids: CASSLGTGGSWGYTF. CDR3 DNA: TGTGCCAGCAGCTTAGGGACAGGGGGGTCCTGGGGCTACACCTTC.